This T cell receptor beta chain emerged from a study of OX40 agonist ivuxolimab in advanced cancers. TCRdb keeps only in-frame clones here, not all; method: immunoSEQ multiplex PCR. The profile shows around 100,000 clones, 89% of them singletons. Germline CDR1 reads SGHKS; CDR2 reads YYEKEE (reference sequence). V lost 2 bases and J lost 1, with 4 bases in between. This CDR3 spans 13 amino acids. The origin of this receptor is an adult with an advanced solid tumor such as melanoma, head and neck, liver or kidney cancer. The chain has TRBV5-5 and TRBJ1-3; D remains unclear. This sample comprised CD4+ or CD8+ T cells sorted from blood, obtained in a trial of the OX40 agonist ivuxolimab. The CDR3 bases are TGTGCCAGCAGCTTTGGATCTGGAAACACCATATATTTT. Its translation is CASSFGSGNTIYF.